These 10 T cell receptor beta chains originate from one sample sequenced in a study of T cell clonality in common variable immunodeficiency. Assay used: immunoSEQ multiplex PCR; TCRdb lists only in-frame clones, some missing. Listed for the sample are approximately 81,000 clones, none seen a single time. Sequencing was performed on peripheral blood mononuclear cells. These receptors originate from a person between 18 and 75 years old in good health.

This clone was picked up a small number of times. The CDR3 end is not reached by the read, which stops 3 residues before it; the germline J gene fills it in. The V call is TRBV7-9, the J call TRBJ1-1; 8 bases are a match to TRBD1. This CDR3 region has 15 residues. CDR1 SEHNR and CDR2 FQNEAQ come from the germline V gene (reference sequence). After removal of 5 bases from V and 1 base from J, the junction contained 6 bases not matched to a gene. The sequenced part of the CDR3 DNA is TGTGCCAGCAGCCCCGGAGGGACAGGGAACACTGAA. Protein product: CASSPGGTGNTE. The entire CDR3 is CASSPGGTGNTEAFF.

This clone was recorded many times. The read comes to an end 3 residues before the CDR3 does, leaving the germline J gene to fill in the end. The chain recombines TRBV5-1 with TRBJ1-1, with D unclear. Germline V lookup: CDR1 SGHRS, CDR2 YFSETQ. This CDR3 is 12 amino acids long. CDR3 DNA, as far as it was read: TGCGCCAGCAGCTTGGGGGCAGAGATC. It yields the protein CASSLGAEI. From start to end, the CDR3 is CASSLGAEIAFF. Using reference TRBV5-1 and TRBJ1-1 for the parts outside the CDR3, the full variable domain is KAGVTQTPRYLIKTRGQQVTLSCSPISGHRSVSWYQQTPGQGLQFLFEYFSETQRNKGNFPGRFSGRQFSNSRSEMNVSTLELGDSALYLCASSLGAEIAFFGQGTRLTVV.

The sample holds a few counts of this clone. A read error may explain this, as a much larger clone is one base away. CDR3 residues: CSARGFRDRGINSYNEQFF. The covered CDR3 bases are TGCAGTGCTAGGGGATTCCGGGACAGGGGGATCAACTCCTACAATGAG. The gene calls are TRBV20-1 and TRBJ2-1; 11 bases line up with TRBD1. Sequencing ends 3 residues short of the CDR3 end; the germline J gene provides the rest. V lost 3 bases to trimming and J lost 0 bases; unmatched junction nucleotides: 13. Germline values: CDR1 DFQATT, CDR2 SNEGSKA (reference sequence). The CDR3 is 19 amino acids.

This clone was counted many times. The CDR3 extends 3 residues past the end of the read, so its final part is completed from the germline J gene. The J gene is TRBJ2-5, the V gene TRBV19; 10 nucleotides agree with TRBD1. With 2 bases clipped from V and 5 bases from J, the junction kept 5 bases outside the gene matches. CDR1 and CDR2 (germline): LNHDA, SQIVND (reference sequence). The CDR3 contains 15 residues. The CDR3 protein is CASSIPGQGLETQYF. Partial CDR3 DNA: TGTGCCAGTAGTATACCGGGACAGGGGTTGGAGACC. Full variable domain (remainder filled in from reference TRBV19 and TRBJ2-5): DGGITQSPKYLFRKEGQNVTLSCEQNLNHDAMYWYRQDPGQGLRLIYYSQIVNDFQKGDIAEGYSVSREKKESFPLTVTSAQKNPTAFYLCASSIPGQGLETQYFGPGTRLLVL.

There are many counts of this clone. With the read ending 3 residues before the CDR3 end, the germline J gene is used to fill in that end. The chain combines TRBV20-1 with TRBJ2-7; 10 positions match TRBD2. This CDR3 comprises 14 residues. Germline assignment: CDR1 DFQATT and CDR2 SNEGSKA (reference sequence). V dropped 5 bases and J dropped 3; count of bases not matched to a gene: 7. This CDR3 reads CSAPWTSGFYEQYF. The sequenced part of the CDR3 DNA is TGCAGTGCTCCCTGGACTAGCGGATTCTACGAG.

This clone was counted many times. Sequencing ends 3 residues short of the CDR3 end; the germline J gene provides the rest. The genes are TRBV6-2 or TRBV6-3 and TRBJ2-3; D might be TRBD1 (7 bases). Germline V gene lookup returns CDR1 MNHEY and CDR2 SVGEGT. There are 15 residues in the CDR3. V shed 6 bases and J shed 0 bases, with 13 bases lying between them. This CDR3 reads CASRQGSGSTDTQYF. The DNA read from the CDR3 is TGTGCCAGCAGACAGGGGAGCGGGAGCACAGATACG.

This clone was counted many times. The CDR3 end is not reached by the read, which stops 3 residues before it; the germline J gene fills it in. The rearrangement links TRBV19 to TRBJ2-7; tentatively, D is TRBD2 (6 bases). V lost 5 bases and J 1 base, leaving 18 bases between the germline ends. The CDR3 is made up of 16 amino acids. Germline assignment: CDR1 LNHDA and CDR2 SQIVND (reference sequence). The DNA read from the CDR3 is TGTGCCAGTAGTCGAGGATGGGGGACTCCTTCCTACGAG. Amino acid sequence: CASSRGWGTPSYE. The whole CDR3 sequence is CASSRGWGTPSYEQYF. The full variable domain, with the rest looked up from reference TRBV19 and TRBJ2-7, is DGGITQSPKYLFRKEGQNVTLSCEQNLNHDAMYWYRQDPGQGLRLIYYSQIVNDFQKGDIAEGYSVSREKKESFPLTVTSAQKNPTAFYLCASSRGWGTPSYEQYFGPGTRLTVT.

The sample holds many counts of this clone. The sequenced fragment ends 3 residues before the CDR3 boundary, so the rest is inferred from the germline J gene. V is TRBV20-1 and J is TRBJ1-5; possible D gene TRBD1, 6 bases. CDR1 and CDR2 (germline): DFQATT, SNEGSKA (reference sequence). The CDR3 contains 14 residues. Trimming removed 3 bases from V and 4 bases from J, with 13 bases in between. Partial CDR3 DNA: TGCAGTGCTAGCCTGGGGGGGCGGAATCAGCCC. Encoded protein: CSASLGGRNQP. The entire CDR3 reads CSASLGGRNQPQHF.

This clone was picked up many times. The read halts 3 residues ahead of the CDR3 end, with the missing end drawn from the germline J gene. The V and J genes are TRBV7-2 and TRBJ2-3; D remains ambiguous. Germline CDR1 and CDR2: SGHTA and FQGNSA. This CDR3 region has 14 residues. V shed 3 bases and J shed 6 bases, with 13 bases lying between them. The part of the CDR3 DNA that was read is TGTGCCAGCAGCTTGTTAGGTTCCGGGGATACG. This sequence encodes CASSLLGSGDT. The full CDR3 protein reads CASSLLGSGDTQYF.

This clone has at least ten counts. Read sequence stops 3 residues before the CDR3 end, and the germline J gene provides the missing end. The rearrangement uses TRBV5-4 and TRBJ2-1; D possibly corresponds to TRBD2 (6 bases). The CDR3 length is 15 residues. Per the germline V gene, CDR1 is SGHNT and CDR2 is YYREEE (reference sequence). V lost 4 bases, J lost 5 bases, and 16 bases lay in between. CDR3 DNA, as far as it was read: TGTGCCAGCAGCCCACGGCGGGGCCTAAACAATGAG. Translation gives CASSPRRGLNNE. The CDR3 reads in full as CASSPRRGLNNEQFF.